This T cell receptor (beta chain) was captured in a study of T cell clonotyping in hematopoietic cell transplantation. Study observations and caveats: At the given depth, recipient repertoires were over 97% de novo clonotypes. Cells were unsorted, so CD4 and CD8 contributions were not separated. Recipient TCR diversity dropped after transplant; expanded clonotypes rose from day 30 to 180.

Unmatched junction bases numbered 7, after V lost 2 bases and J lost 4 bases. Per the germline V gene, CDR1 is MDHEN and CDR2 is SYDVKM. This CDR3 is built from 15 residues. The sample's time point: recipient sample about 28 days before transplant, after cytoreduction. TCRdb's table, derived via immunoSEQ multiplex PCR, lists solely in-frame clones and lacks some. The top ten clones hold approximately 22% of a sample with around 24,000 clones, approximately 80% of them seen once. Points on this clone: Its antigen is undetermined.

The chain couples TRBV28 to TRBJ2-7, with 8 bases that match TRBD1. Sequencing was performed on peripheral blood mononuclear cells, taken before stem cell transplant. The clonotype comes from a woman between 55 and 75 years old with acute myeloid leukemia. Some clones in this sample may be carry-over from other donors' samples. The CDR3 here is CASSLNGQGGYEQYF. CDR3 coding DNA: TGTGCCAGCAGTTTAAATGGACAGGGTGGGTACGAGCAGTACTTC.